This T cell receptor (beta chain) was sequenced during a study of OX40 agonist ivuxolimab in advanced cancers. Study in general: The study enrolled dose-escalation patients with hepatocellular carcinoma, melanoma, renal cell or head and neck cancer.

From germline, CDR1 is SEHNR and CDR2 FQNEAQ (reference sequence). CDR3 length equals 15 residues. V shed 5 bases, J shed 2 bases, and the junction held 3 bases outside the gene matches. Findings of the study overall: More expanded clones were seen, on average, in CD8+ T cells than in CD4+.

Remarks on this clone: What it binds is unknown.

Clones were read by immunoSEQ multiplex PCR, and TCRdb kept only the in-frame ones, dropping some. Of tens of thousands of clones in the sample, around 89% were seen once. Sequenced here: CD4+ or CD8+ T cells sorted from blood, sampled in a trial of the OX40 agonist ivuxolimab. The receptor's source is an adult with an advanced solid tumor such as melanoma, head and neck, liver or kidney cancer. The chain uses TRBV7-9 and TRBJ2-1, with 10 bases identical to TRBD1. In DNA, the CDR3 is TGTGCCAGCAGCCGTGGGACAGGGGCCTACAATGAGCAGTTCTTC. It translates to CASSRGTGAYNEQFF.